This T cell receptor beta chain was found in a study of blood T cell repertoires in COVID-19. Study summary: COVID-19 samples, acute and convalescent, were from the United States, Italy and Spain. Nucleic acid was either cDNA or gDNA, and it came from T cells, B-cell-depleted T cells, or PBMCs.

V was pared by 7 bases and J by 4 bases, with 11 bases between. CDR3 size: 13 residues. Germline CDR1 is SEHNR and CDR2 is FQNEAQ (reference sequence). Per the original methods: The assay estimated nucleated cells by amplifying reference gene primers. The protocol was immunoSEQ multiplex PCR, while the TCRdb copy is restricted to in-frame clones and leaves out a portion. The V and J calls and clone size are taken from that table; D and trimming were inferred from the DNA. The sample holds hundreds of thousands of clones, around 85% seen once. The V gene is TRBV7-9, the J gene TRBJ2-1, with D unresolved. The receptor comes from a man aged 35 to 55 with acute or convalescent COVID-19. The sequenced material came from peripheral blood. The CDR3 DNA reads as TGTGCCAGCACCCCCTACGAATACAATGAGCAGTTCTTC. Translation: CASTPYEYNEQFF.